Detailed here is one TCR beta chain. Its cognate antigen is unknown. A much bigger clone sits one base away, suggesting this may be a read error. Total RNA amounting to roughly 450 ng was the source from which TCR beta cDNA was made with a constant-region primer. For TCR beta, libraries were produced by three nested multiplex PCR rounds using slightly modified ARM-PCR. The first two PCR rounds used TRBV1-TRBV30 forward primers with a C-beta reverse primer, 9 to 10 cycles each. Using its own MiXCR run on the multiplex PCR reads, TCRdb lists one record per CDR3 protein. The table includes 300,000 to 400,000 distinct CDR3 sequences, approximately 64% detected once. There are 14 residues in the CDR3. From germline, CDR1 is ENHRY and CDR2 SYGVKD. These data originate in a study of tumor-infiltrating lymphocytes in primary liver carcinoma. Looking at the study overall: Tumors were stage T1-T3 N0M0, roughly 4 to 11 cm across. Study-wide results and caveats: Paired tumor-adjacent and tumor-blood samples overlapped less than tumor region pairs did.

Unsorted whole blood supplied the blood RNA, and germline DNA was isolated too. The patients, who had chronic HBV infection, were treatment-naive (untreated). The source material was peripheral blood. This TCR was recovered from a man in his forties with primary liver carcinoma and hepatitis B virus infection. V gene TRBV10-3 combines with J gene TRBJ2-7; maybe TRBD1 (6 bases). Here the CDR3 reads CAVRGRTNTYEQYF. The CDR3 DNA reads as TGTGCCGTCAGGGGCAGGACCAATACCTACGAGCAGTACTTC.